The 5 T cell receptor beta chains listed next were all sequenced from one sample in a study of OX40 agonist ivuxolimab in advanced cancers. TCRdb's copy holds only in-frame clones and misses some; the assay was immunoSEQ multiplex PCR. The table lists tens of thousands of clones, 90% to 95% of them singletons, with 2% to 3% in the top ten. Sequencing was performed on CD4+ or CD8+ T cells sorted from blood, taken in a trial of the OX40 agonist ivuxolimab. The receptors were gathered from an adult with an advanced solid tumor such as melanoma, head and neck, liver or kidney cancer.

The rearrangement joins TRBV10-2 to TRBJ2-5; 12 nucleotides match TRBD1. Germline V gene sequence: CDR1 WSHSY, CDR2 SAAADI. The CDR3 loop spans 15 amino acids. V lost 6 bases, J lost 5 bases, and 7 bases stayed unmatched. The CDR3 DNA follows: TGCGCCAGCAGACAGGGACAGGGGGCTTGGGAGACCCAGTACTTC. Its protein product is CASRQGQGAWETQYF.

The V gene is TRBV7-2, the J gene TRBJ2-7, with D maybe TRBD2 (5 bases). The CDR3 has 15 residues. The V end lost 0 bases, the J end lost 6 bases, and 15 bases lay between the germline ends. Germline V lookup: CDR1 SGHTA, CDR2 FQGNSA. CDR3 sequence (DNA): TGTGCCAGCAGCTTAGCACCTAGCTCCTTCGGCGAGCAGTACTTC. It encodes CASSLAPSSFGEQYF.

This clone has only one observation. This chain uses TRBV5-1 with TRBJ2-3, with TRBD2 identical over 7 bases. Germline-derived CDR1 and CDR2 are SGHRS and YFSETQ. J gave up 1 base and V 3 bases, and 11 bases lay outside the gene matches. This CDR3 has 17 residues. CDR3 in DNA: TGCGCCAGCAGCTCTCTTTTGGGAGGGGCCGGCACAGATACGCAGTATTTT. Protein sequence: CASSSLLGGAGTDTQYF. Full variable domain (outside the CDR3, taken from reference TRBV5-1 and TRBJ2-3): KAGVTQTPRYLIKTRGQQVTLSCSPISGHRSVSWYQQTPGQGLQFLFEYFSETQRNKGNFPGRFSGRQFSNSRSEMNVSTLELGDSALYLCASSSLLGGAGTDTQYFGPGTRLTVL.

The chain joins TRBV5-6 to TRBJ2-5, with D perhaps given as TRBD1 or TRBD2 (5 bases each). V was pared by 0 bases and J by 4 bases, with 13 bases between. The germline V gene has CDR1 SGHDT and CDR2 YYEEEE. CDR3 length: 15 amino acids. For the CDR3, the DNA is TGTGCCAGCAGCTTGGATTGGGGCGCGGGAGAGACCCAGTACTTC. Protein product: CASSLDWGAGETQYF. Together with reference TRBV5-6 and TRBJ2-5, the CDR3 gives the full variable domain: DAGVTQSPTHLIKTRGQQVTLRCSPKSGHDTVSWYQQALGQGPQFIFQYYEEEERQRGNFPDRFSGHQFPNYSSELNVNALLLGDSALYLCASSLDWGAGETQYFGPGTRLLVL.

J is TRBJ2-4 and V is TRBV18; D possibly uses TRBD1 or TRBD2 (5 bases each). Germline CDR1 and CDR2: KGHSH and LQKENI. Trimming pared 3 bases from V and 2 bases from J, leaving 14 bases between. The CDR3 contains 16 residues. Here the CDR3 DNA reads TGTGCCAGCTCACCCGGGACGGGCCTGACCAAAAACATTCAGTACTTC. Protein sequence: CASSPGTGLTKNIQYF.